This TCR beta chain was found in a study of vaccination and CD4 T cells after COVID-19. About the research overall: Overlapping SARS-CoV-2, HCoV-NL63, HCoV-OC43 and HCoV-229E spike peptides were used to stimulate cells.

The assay that was used to sequence DNA from cultured CD4+ T cells was the Oncomine TCR Beta short-read assay. TCRdb re-called the PCR reads through MiXCR, storing one row per CDR3 protein. Among around 20,000 distinct CDR3 sequences, around 56% were seen once, and the ten largest hold approximately 7%. Study-level findings and limits: There was no significant change from approximately 21 to 38 median reactive clonotypes.

Looked up from germline, CDR1 is MNHEY and CDR2 is SVGEGT. Trimming removed 6 bases at V and 4 bases at J, with 7 bases between. The CDR3 contains 11 residues. As to treatment: roughly 11-day PBMC culture with coronavirus spike peptide pools or control peptides (ViraFEST assay). Following expansion of antigen-specific T cells with peptide pools, ViraFEST then sequenced TCRs. Concerning this clonotype itself: Its antigen is currently unknown.

The input for sequencing was CD4+ T cells from blood, cultured in vitro, taken before SARS-CoV-2 vaccination. The V call is TRBV6-2 or TRBV6-3, the J call TRBJ2-7, with D unclear. The source is a human donor who had recovered from COVID-19. The CDR3 protein is CASSRIYEQYF. The DNA for the CDR3 is TGTGCCAGCAGCCGGATTTACGAGCAGTACTTC.